This note documents a single TCR beta chain sequence. The antigen is unknown. MiXCR, applied by TCRdb to the 5' RACE reads, yields one record per CDR3 protein. The repertoire holds roughly 350,000 distinct CDR3 sequences, with about 12% as singletons. The sample originates from a study of identical twins. Study findings and constraints: Alpha sequences out of frame and shared by twins had excess low generation probability.

Germline loops: CDR1 SGHRS, CDR2 YFSETQ. V dropped 0 bases and J dropped 3; count of bases not matched to a gene: 8. The CDR3 runs 17 residues. These data also featured in a second study, about yellow fever vaccine responses in identical twins.

What was sequenced was CD8+ T cells sorted from blood. The rearrangement uses TRBV5-1 and TRBJ1-1, with 10 bases matching TRBD1. The TCR comes from a woman aged 18-30 years in good health. The CDR3 protein is CASSLVGTGVFDTEAFF. The CDR3 DNA sequence: TGCGCCAGCAGCTTGGTTGGGACAGGGGTCTTTGACACTGAAGCTTTCTTT.